Listed here is a single T cell receptor (beta chain). The antigen is unknown. The CDR3 is cut off 3 residues early in the read; its end comes from the germline J gene. Data came from immunoSEQ multiplex PCR; TCRdb stores just in-frame clones and leaves some out. The sample yields over 2,000 clones, of which the top ten take up roughly 4.8%. The data are from a study of Tregs in tolerant kidney transplant recipients. After 5 to 7 days with irradiated graft donor PBMCs, CFSE-labeled recipient PBMCs were FACS-sorted. Regarding the study as a whole: No direct test of biological reproducibility was done here. For some patients, primers changed over time, blocking nucleotide-level comparison. Expanding Tregs on activated donor B cells appeared to best identify donor-specific TCRbeta clones. Tolerant patients' donor-specific Tregs expanded beyond overall Tregs, suggesting antigen-driven growth.

V lost 6 bases, J lost 5 bases, and 12 bases stayed unmatched. From germline, CDR1 is DFQATT and CDR2 SNEGSKA (reference sequence). There are 15 residues in the CDR3. The receptor comes from a human patient who received a combined kidney and bone marrow transplant. The chain has TRBV20-1 and TRBJ2-1; TRBD2 aligns across 8 bases. The sample here was CD8+ T cells from blood cultured with allogeneic cells, taken before the transplant. CDR3 residues: CSALPGTRTHNEQFF. Incomplete CDR3 DNA: TGCAGTGCCCTCCCCGGGACTAGGACTCACAATGAG.